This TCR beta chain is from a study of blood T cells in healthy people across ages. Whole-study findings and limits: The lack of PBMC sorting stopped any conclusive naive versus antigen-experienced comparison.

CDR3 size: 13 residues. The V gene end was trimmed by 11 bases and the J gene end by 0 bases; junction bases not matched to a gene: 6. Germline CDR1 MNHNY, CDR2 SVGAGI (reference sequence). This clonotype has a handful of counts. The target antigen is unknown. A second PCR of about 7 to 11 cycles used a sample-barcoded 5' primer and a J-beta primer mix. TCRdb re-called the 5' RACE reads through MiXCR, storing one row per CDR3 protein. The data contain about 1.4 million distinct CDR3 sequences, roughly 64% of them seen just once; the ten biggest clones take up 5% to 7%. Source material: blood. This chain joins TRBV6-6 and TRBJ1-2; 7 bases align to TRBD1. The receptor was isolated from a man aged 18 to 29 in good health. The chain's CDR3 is CAGHRGSNYGYTF. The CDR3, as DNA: TGTGCCGGCCACAGGGGTTCTAACTATGGCTACACCTTC.